Each of the 13 T cell receptor beta chains below was sequenced from the same sample in a study of T-cell memory formation after mild COVID-19. TCRdb redid the calling of the 5' RACE reads with MiXCR, one entry per CDR3 protein. The profile shows approximately 500,000 distinct CDR3 sequences, 20% to 30% of them singletons. What was sequenced was PBMCs or a T cell subset sorted from them (not recorded which). The receptor set was obtained from an adult woman who had mild COVID-19 (a few samples of this study predate the infection). Cell type and time point are not known.

The chain carries TRBV7-9 and TRBJ1-2; TRBD1 agrees at 9 bases. The V gene end was trimmed by 6 bases and the J gene end by 7 bases; junction bases not matched to a gene: 12. Germline loops: CDR1 SEHNR, CDR2 FQNEAQ (reference sequence). The CDR3 extends over 15 amino acids. The CDR3 bases are TGTGCCAGCAGACCATCGGGACAGGGAGGCGCTGGCTACACCTTC. This sequence encodes CASRPSGQGGAGYTF.

This clonotype has more than one count but fewer than ten. The V call is TRBV5-1, the J call TRBJ2-3; tentative D call: TRBD1 (6 bases). In germline, CDR1 is SGHRS, CDR2 YFSETQ. The CDR3 runs to 16 residues. V was pared by 3 bases and J by 1 base, with 15 bases between. The CDR3 reads CASSYWGQTRTDTQYF. As DNA, the CDR3 is TGCGCCAGCAGCTACTGGGGACAAACTCGCACAGATACGCAGTATTTT.

The chain carries TRBV29-1 and TRBJ2-5; D perhaps matches TRBD1 (7 bases). Germline V gene sequence: CDR1 SQVTM, CDR2 ANQGSEA. V was trimmed by 6 bases and J by 6 bases, leaving 17 bases between them. This CDR3 region has 13 residues. This chain's CDR3 is CSVGGQYGKTQYF. The CDR3 DNA follows: TGCAGCGTCGGGGGACAGTACGGGAAGACCCAGTACTTC.

This clonotype showed up many times. The chain is built from TRBV12-3 or TRBV12-4 and TRBJ2-3, with D hard to call. The V end lost 5 bases, the J end lost 0 bases, and 15 bases lay between the germline ends. The CDR3 sequence is 16 residues long. The CDR3 nucleotides are TGTGCCAGCAGTCCCCCCACTCCTCCCAGCACAGATACGCAGTATTTT. Protein sequence: CASSPPTPPSTDTQYF.

The chain links TRBV7-9 to TRBJ1-1; D unclear. Trimming took 5 bases from V and 8 from J, leaving 12 bases between them. CDR1 and CDR2 from the germline V gene are SEHNR and FQNEAQ (reference sequence). This CDR3 is built from 12 residues. Here the CDR3 reads CASSMGVMEAFF. The CDR3 DNA is TGTGCCAGCAGCATGGGTGTCATGGAAGCTTTCTTT.

The chain is built from TRBV27 and TRBJ2-6, with TRBD1 matching 9 bases. CDR3 length equals 17 residues. The V gene's germline CDR1 is MNHEY and CDR2 SMNVEV (reference sequence). J was trimmed by 1 base and V by 5 bases; bases with no gene match: 6. The CDR3 DNA reads as TGTGCCAGCAGTCCGACAGGGGGGGCTTCTGGGGCCAACGTCCTGACTTTC. Amino acid sequence: CASSPTGGASGANVLTF.

The chain links TRBV4-1 to TRBJ1-5; the D is unclear. V lost 0 bases and J lost 6, with 12 bases in between. Germline V lookup: CDR1 MGHRA, CDR2 YSYEKL. CDR3 length: 15 amino acids. The CDR3 loop reads CASSQEALRSQPQHF. CDR3 DNA sequence: TGCGCCAGCAGCCAAGAGGCTTTACGTAGTCAGCCCCAGCATTTT.

The sample holds a few counts of this clonotype. The chain carries TRBV20-1 and TRBJ2-3; 10 bases are a match to TRBD2. Losses at the gene ends were 3 bases for V and 2 bases for J; bases not matched to a gene: 8. The CDR3 is 16 amino acids. Germline CDR1 reads DFQATT; CDR2 reads SNEGSKA (reference sequence). CDR3 sequence reads: CSASLATSGSTDTQYF. As DNA, the CDR3 is TGCAGTGCTAGCCTAGCGACTAGCGGGTCCACAGATACGCAGTATTTT.

In its sample, this clonotype was seen a few times. The chain combines TRBV7-2 with TRBJ2-3; 9 bases are shared with TRBD2. The CDR3 sequence is 18 residues long. CDR1 and CDR2 from the germline V gene are SGHTA and FQGNSA. After removal of 1 base from V and 4 bases from J, the junction contained 12 bases not matched to a gene. This CDR3 reads CASSLGPYGSGGADTQYF. The CDR3 DNA reads as TGTGCCAGCAGCTTAGGCCCCTATGGTAGCGGGGGCGCAGATACGCAGTATTTT.

A few counts support this clonotype. The V gene is TRBV5-6, the J gene TRBJ2-7, with D perhaps matching TRBD1 (5 bases). Trimming shortened V by 2 bases and J by 0 bases, and 9 bases separated the two germline ends. Germline V lookup: CDR1 SGHDT, CDR2 YYEEEE. This CDR3 has 14 residues. The CDR3 loop is CASSFGAYSYEQYF. The CDR3 region has the DNA TGTGCCAGCAGCTTTGGGGCCTACTCCTACGAGCAGTACTTC.

This clonotype occurred a few times. This sequence joins TRBV12-3 or TRBV12-4 and TRBJ1-2; possible D gene TRBD1, 5 bases. Trimming pared 9 bases from V and 8 bases from J, leaving 16 bases between. This CDR3 has 12 amino acids. CDR3 residues: CASIGGADGYTF. CDR3 nucleotide sequence: TGTGCCAGTATCGGAGGGGCCGACGGCTACACCTTC.

J is TRBJ2-3 and V is TRBV5-1, with D perhaps matching TRBD1 (6 bases). The V end lost 4 bases, the J end lost 1 base, and 13 bases lay between the germline ends. The germline CDR1 and CDR2 sequences are SGHRS and YFSETQ. This CDR3 spans 15 amino acids. CDR3 DNA sequence: TGCGCCAGCAGCCGGACCGGGACACGCACAGATACGCAGTATTTT. Residues: CASSRTGTRTDTQYF. Full variable domain (missing parts from reference TRBV5-1 and TRBJ2-3): KAGVTQTPRYLIKTRGQQVTLSCSPISGHRSVSWYQQTPGQGLQFLFEYFSETQRNKGNFPGRFSGRQFSNSRSEMNVSTLELGDSALYLCASSRTGTRTDTQYFGPGTRLTVL.

The chain employs TRBV24-1 and TRBJ2-2, with D perhaps matching TRBD2 (5 bases). Trimming took off 7 bases at V and 2 bases at J, with 13 bases between the two ends. CDR1 is KGHDR, CDR2 SFDVKD, per germline. The CDR3 loop spans 15 amino acids. The CDR3 region has the DNA TGTGCCACCAGCCGGGGAGCAGGAAACACCGGGGAGCTGTTTTTT. Translation: CATSRGAGNTGELFF.